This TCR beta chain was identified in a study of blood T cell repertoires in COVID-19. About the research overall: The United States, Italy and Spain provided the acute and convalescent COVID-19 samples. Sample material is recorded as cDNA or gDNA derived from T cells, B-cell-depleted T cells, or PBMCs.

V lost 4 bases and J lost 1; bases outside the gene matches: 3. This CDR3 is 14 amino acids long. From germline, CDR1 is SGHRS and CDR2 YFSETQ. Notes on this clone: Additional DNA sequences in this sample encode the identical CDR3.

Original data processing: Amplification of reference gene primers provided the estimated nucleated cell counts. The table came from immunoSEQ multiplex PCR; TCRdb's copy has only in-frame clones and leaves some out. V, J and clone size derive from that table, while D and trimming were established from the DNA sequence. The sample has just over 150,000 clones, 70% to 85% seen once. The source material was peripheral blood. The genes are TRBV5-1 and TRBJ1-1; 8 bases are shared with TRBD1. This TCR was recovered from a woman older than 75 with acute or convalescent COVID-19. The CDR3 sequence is CASSGQGGNTEAFF. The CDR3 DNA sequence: TGCGCCAGCAGCGGACAGGGAGGGAACACTGAAGCTTTCTTT.